Below, one T cell receptor beta chain is given with its context. Antigen unknown. This sample is part of a study of blood T cells in healthy people across ages. Whole-study findings and limits: Unknown donor CMV status possibly confounded expanded clonotype changes. Age advanced and TCR beta diversity per million T cells fell, roughly linearly. More naive CD4+ cells and higher diversity were found in long-lived than in aged donors.

Alongside a J-beta primer mix, a sample-barcoded 5' primer served in a second PCR lasting about 6 to 11 cycles. TCRdb re-called the 5' RACE reads with MiXCR, one entry per CDR3 protein. This sample yields 710,000 or so distinct CDR3 sequences, of which approximately 31% are seen a single time; over 15% belongs to the top ten. Per sample, at least 6 micrograms of total RNA were extracted. Germline CDR1 and CDR2: DFQATT and SNEGSKA (reference sequence). This CDR3 has 12 residues. The V gene is TRBV20-1, the J gene TRBJ2-3, with D perhaps matching TRBD1 or TRBD2 (5 bases each). The clonotype was recovered from a woman older than 75 in good health. Sequencing was done on a sample of blood. CDR3 sequence: CGGTPEEDTQYF. CDR3 bases: TGCGGGGGAACACCTGAGGAAGATACGCAGTATTTT.